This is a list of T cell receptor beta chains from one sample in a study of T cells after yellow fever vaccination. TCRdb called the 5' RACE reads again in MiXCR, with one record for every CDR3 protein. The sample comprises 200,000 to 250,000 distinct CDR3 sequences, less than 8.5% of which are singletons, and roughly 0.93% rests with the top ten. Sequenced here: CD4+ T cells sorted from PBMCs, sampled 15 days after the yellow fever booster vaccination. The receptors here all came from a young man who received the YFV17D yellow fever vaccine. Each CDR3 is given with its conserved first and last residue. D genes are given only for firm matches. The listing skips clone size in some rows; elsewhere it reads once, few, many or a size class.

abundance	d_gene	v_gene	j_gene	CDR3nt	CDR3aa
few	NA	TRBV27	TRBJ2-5	TGTGCCAGCAGTTTAAGATCCAGGCAAGAGACCCAGTACTTC	CASSLRSRQETQYF
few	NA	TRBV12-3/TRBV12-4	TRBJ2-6	TGTGCCATAAGTAGGGGGGCCAACGTCCTGACTTTC	CAISRGANVLTF
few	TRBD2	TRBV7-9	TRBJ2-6	TGTGCCGGCCAAGCGGGATCCGGGGCCAACGTCCTGACTTTC	CAGQAGSGANVLTF
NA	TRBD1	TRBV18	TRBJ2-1	TGTGCCAGCTCATCCCGACAGGGGGCGAGGTACAATGAGCAGTTCTTC	CASSSRQGARYNEQFF
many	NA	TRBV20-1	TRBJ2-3	TGCAGTGCTACTTCCCCGACGGTAGATACGCAGTATTTT	CSATSPTVDTQYF
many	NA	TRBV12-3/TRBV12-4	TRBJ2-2	TGTGCCAGCAGTCCCGGAAGAGGGATAAACACCGGGGAGCTGTTTTTT	CASSPGRGINTGELFF
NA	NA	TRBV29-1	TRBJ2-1	TGCAGCGTTCGTCCAGGGAGCGCGGAGCAGTTCTTC	CSVRPGSAEQFF
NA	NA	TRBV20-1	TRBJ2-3	TGCAGTGCTAGGGTAACGTCAGGGTTCACAGATACGCAGTATTTT	CSARVTSGFTDTQYF
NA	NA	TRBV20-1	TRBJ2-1	TGCAGTGCTAGAGATCACCCTAGCAGACACAATGAGCAGTTCTTC	CSARDHPSRHNEQFF
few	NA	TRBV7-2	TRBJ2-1	TGTGCCAGCACCTCGACTAGTGCCTCCAGCGAGCAGTTCTTC	CASTSTSASSEQFF
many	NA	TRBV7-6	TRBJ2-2	TGTGCCAGCAGCTCGTCCGTCGGGGAGCTGTTTTTT	CASSSSVGELFF
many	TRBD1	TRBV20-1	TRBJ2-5	TGCAGTGCCCAGGGACAGGGTTGGGAGACCCAGTACTTC	CSAQGQGWETQYF
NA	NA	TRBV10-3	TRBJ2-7	TGTGCCATCACCCCACAGGGATCCTACGAGCAGTACTTC	CAITPQGSYEQYF
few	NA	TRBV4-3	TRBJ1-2	TGCGCCAGCAGCCAAGAACAGGCCTATGGCTACACCTTC	CASSQEQAYGYTF
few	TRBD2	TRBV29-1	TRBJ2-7	TGCAGCGTAGCCAAGGGAGGACTAGCGGGAGGGAACTCCTACGAGCAGTACTTC	CSVAKGGLAGGNSYEQYF
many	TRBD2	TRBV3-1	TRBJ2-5	TGTGCCAGCAGCACGAAAGCGGGAGGAAGGGAGACCCAGTACTTC	CASSTKAGGRETQYF
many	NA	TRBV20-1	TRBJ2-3	TGCAGTGGCATATCGGCGGGGAACACAGATACGCAGTATTTT	CSGISAGNTDTQYF
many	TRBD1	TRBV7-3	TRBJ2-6	TGTGCCAGCAGCCCGGACAGGGGGCTAGGGGCCAACGTCCTGACTTTC	CASSPDRGLGANVLTF
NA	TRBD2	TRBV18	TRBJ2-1	TGTGCCAGCTCACCCGGGACTAGCGGGAGTAAAGATGAGCAGTTCTTC	CASSPGTSGSKDEQFF
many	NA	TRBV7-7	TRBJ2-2	TGTGCCAGCAGCTTATCCAGGGACACCGGGGAGCTGTTTTTT	CASSLSRDTGELFF
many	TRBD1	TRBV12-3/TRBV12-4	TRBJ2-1	TGTGCCAGCAGTCCGCGAATGAACAGGGGTTCCTTTTACAATGAGCAGTTCTTC	CASSPRMNRGSFYNEQFF
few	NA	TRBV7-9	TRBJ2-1	TGTGCCAGCATCTCAGGGGATGAGCAGTTCTTC	CASISGDEQFF
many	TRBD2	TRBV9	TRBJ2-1	TGTGCCAGCAGCGTTGGACTAGCGGGAGGGCCTCTTCAGTTCTTC	CASSVGLAGGPLQFF
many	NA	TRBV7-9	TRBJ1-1	TGTGCCAGCAGCTTAGTGGAGCAGGAAGCTTTCTTT	CASSLVEQEAFF
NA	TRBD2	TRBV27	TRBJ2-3	TGTGCCAGCAGTTCGCGGACTAGCGGGATGGTAGATACGCAGTATTTT	CASSSRTSGMVDTQYF
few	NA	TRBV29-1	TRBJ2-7	TGCAGCGTTGCTCTAGGGACCCCCTACGAGCAGTACTTC	CSVALGTPYEQYF
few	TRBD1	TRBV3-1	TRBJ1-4	TGTGCCAGCAGCCATTACTACACAGGGGGCACCGGGATTAATGAAAAACTGTTTTTT	CASSHYYTGGTGINEKLFF
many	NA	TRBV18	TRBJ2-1	TGTGCCAGCTCACCAGATATCGATGAGCAGTTCTTC	CASSPDIDEQFF
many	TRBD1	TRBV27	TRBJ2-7	TGTGCCAGCAGTAGCATCTTTGGACAGGGGATCTACGAGCAGTACTTC	CASSSIFGQGIYEQYF
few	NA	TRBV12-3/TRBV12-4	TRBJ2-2	TGTGCCAGCAGTCCCCCCGGTTCCTCCGGGGAGCTGTTTTTT	CASSPPGSSGELFF
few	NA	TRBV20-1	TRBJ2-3	TGCAGTGCTAGAGAAACGGGCACAGATACGCAGTATTTT	CSARETGTDTQYF
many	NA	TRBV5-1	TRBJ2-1	TGCGCCAGCCGGGAGAGCCACAATGAGCAGTTCTTC	CASRESHNEQFF
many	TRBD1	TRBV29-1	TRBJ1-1	TGCAGCGTTGAGAACAGGGGGAAAAGCGCTGAAGCTTTCTTT	CSVENRGKSAEAFF
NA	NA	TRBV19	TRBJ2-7	TGTGCCAGTAGCGACCGGGACCGACTTACTTACGAGCAGTACTTC	CASSDRDRLTYEQYF
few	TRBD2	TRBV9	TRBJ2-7	TGTGCCAGCAGCGTGTCCGGGACTAGCGACTACGAGCAGTACTTC	CASSVSGTSDYEQYF
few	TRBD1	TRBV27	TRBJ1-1	TGTGCCAGCAGTGCAAGACAGGGTGGGCACACTGAAGCTTTCTTT	CASSARQGGHTEAFF
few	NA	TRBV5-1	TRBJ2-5	TGCGCCAGTCGACAGGGACTAAAAGAGACCCAGTACTTC	CASRQGLKETQYF
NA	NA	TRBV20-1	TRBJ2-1	TGCTGTGCTAATGACGAGACGGGACAAATTTCCTACAATGAGCAGTTCTTC	CCANDETGQISYNEQFF
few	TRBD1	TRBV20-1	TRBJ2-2	TGCAGTGTTATAGGACAGGGGGGCGCCGGGGAGCTGTTTTTT	CSVIGQGGAGELFF
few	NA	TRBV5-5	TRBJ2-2	TGTGCCAGCAGCTTTGGGACACTAAACACCGGGGAGCTGTTTTTT	CASSFGTLNTGELFF
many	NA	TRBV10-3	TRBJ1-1	TGTGCCATCAGCCCCGGCCTGCAGGGGCCGAACACTGAAGCTTTCTTT	CAISPGLQGPNTEAFF
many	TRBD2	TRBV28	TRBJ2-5	TGTGCCAGCAGTACCCGGACTAGCGGGGAGGGTAGAGAGACCCAGTACTTC	CASSTRTSGEGRETQYF
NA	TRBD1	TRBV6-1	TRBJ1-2	TGTGCCAGCACCGACCTAAGACAGGGGATAAACGGCTACACCTTC	CASTDLRQGINGYTF
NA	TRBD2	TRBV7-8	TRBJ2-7	TGTGCCAGCAGCTCCGTTGCCGGACTAGCGGGTTACGAGCAGTACTTC	CASSSVAGLAGYEQYF
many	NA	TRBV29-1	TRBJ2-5	TGCAGCGTTGGGCACAGATTACAAGAGACCCAGTACTTC	CSVGHRLQETQYF
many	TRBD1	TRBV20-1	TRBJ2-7	TGCAGTGCTAAGAAACTTCCGGGACAGGGGGTCTACGAGCAGTACTTC	CSAKKLPGQGVYEQYF
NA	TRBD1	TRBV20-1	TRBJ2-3	TGCTGTGCTAGAGTCCAGGGACAGGGGATGTATACGCAGTATTTT	CCARVQGQGMYTQYF